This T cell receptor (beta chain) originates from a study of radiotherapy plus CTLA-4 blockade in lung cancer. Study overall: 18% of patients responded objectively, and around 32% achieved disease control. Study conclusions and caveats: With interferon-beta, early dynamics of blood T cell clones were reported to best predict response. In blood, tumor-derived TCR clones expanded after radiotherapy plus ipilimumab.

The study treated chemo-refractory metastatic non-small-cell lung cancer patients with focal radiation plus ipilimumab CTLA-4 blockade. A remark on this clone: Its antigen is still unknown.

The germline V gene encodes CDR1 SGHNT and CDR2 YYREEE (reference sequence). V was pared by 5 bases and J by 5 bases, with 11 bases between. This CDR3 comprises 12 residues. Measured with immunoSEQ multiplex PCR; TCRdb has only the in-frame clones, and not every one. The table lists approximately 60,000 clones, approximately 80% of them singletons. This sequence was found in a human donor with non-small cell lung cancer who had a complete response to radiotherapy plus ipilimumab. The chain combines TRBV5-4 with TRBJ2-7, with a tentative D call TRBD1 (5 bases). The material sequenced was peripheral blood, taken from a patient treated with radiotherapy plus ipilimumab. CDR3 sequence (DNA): TGTGCCAGCAGTCTCCAGGGAAACGAGCAGTACGTC. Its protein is CASSLQGNEQYV.